One and the same sample provided the 6 T cell receptor beta chains below, sequenced in a study of control samples from healthy donors and cancer patients. TCRdb keeps only in-frame clones here, not all; method: immunoSEQ multiplex PCR. Seen here are about 120,000 clones, less than 90% observed once, and the top ten hold about 1.8%. The material sequenced was blood. The receptors were sampled from a man aged 18 to 30 in good health.

On this clone: This sample also contains other DNA sequences that code for the same CDR3. The J gene is TRBJ2-7, the V gene TRBV6-5; tentatively, D is TRBD1 or TRBD2 (5 bases each). Germline V lookup: CDR1 MNHEY, CDR2 SVGAGI. CDR3 length: 14 amino acids. The V end was cut by 0 bases, the J end by 1 base, with 7 bases between. In DNA form, the CDR3 reads TGTGCCAGCAGTTACTCGAGGGGATCCTACGAGCAGTACTTC. Its protein is CASSYSRGSYEQYF.

V gene TRBV19 combines with J gene TRBJ1-5; 8 nucleotides line up with TRBD1. The CDR3 has 15 amino acids. Per germline, CDR1 LNHDA and CDR2 SQIVND (reference sequence). The V segment lost 3 bases and the J segment 7 bases; nucleotides outside the gene matches: 8. The CDR3 coding sequence is TGTGCCAGTAGTATGATGGGACAGGAGTACCAGCCCCAGCATTTT. Protein: CASSMMGQEYQPQHF. Complete variable domain (other parts from reference TRBV19 and TRBJ1-5): DGGITQSPKYLFRKEGQNVTLSCEQNLNHDAMYWYRQDPGQGLRLIYYSQIVNDFQKGDIAEGYSVSREKKESFPLTVTSAQKNPTAFYLCASSMMGQEYQPQHFGDGTRLSIL.

The V gene is TRBV5-1, the J gene TRBJ1-1, with a possible D match to TRBD1 (6 bases). Germline V CDR1 and CDR2: SGHRS, YFSETQ. CDR3 size: 14 residues. Trimming took 5 bases from V and 1 from J, leaving 12 bases between them. CDR3 nucleotides: TGCGCCAGCAGTTTGAGACAGGAGAACACTGAAGCTTTCTTT. Its protein product is CASSLRQENTEAFF. Drawing the rest from reference TRBV5-1 and TRBJ1-1, the complete variable domain is KAGVTQTPRYLIKTRGQQVTLSCSPISGHRSVSWYQQTPGQGLQFLFEYFSETQRNKGNFPGRFSGRQFSNSRSEMNVSTLELGDSALYLCASSLRQENTEAFFGQGTRLTVV.

CDR3 in amino acids: CASSYLSSNQPQHF. The CDR3 nucleotides read TGTGCCAGCAGTTACTTAAGTAGCAATCAGCCCCAGCATTTT. The chain uses TRBV6-6 and TRBJ1-5; D uncertain. The CDR3 has 14 amino acids. Trimming removed 1 base from V and 0 bases from J, with 4 bases in between. Per the germline V gene, CDR1 is MNHNY and CDR2 is SVGAGI (reference sequence).

J is TRBJ2-5 and V is TRBV2; TRBD1 agrees at 8 bases. Germline CDR1 is SNHLY and CDR2 is FYNNEI. Germline trimming cut 10 bases from V and 5 bases from J; bases unmatched to any gene: 9. CDR3 length: 13 amino acids. The CDR3, as DNA: TGTGCCACTTCAGGACAGGGCAGGGAGACCCAGTACTTC. Amino acids: CATSGQGRETQYF.

This clone appeared a few times. In DNA form, the CDR3 reads TGTGCCATCCATCAGGGAGAAAAACTGTTTTTT. It specifies CAIHQGEKLFF. The rearrangement joins TRBV28 to TRBJ1-4; D is perhaps TRBD1 (5 bases). The CDR3 has 11 amino acids. From germline, CDR1 is MDHEN and CDR2 SYDVKM. The germline V and J ends were trimmed by 10 bases and 8 bases, with 11 bases remaining between them. Combining the CDR3 with reference TRBV28 and TRBJ1-4 gives the whole variable domain DVKVTQSSRYLVKRTGEKVFLECVQDMDHENMFWYRQDPGLGLRLIYFSYDVKMKEKGDIPEGYSVSREKKERFSLILESASTNQTSMYLCAIHQGEKLFFGSGTQLSVL.